Listed here are 31 T cell receptor beta chains from one sample, sequenced in a study of radiotherapy plus CTLA-4 blockade in lung cancer. The protocol was immunoSEQ multiplex PCR, while the TCRdb copy is restricted to in-frame clones and leaves out a portion. The table has some 110,000 clones, about 77% seen once. The material was peripheral blood, obtained from a patient treated with radiotherapy plus ipilimumab. The receptors derive from a human donor with non-small cell lung cancer who had a partial response to radiotherapy plus ipilimumab.

The rearrangement joins TRBV2 to TRBJ2-1, with 11 bases aligning to TRBD2. This CDR3 contains 15 residues. V lost 10 bases and J lost 5; bases outside the gene matches: 10. Germline CDR1 SNHLY, CDR2 FYNNEI. CDR3 sequence reads: CATKGLAVENNEQFF. The CDR3 bases are TGTGCCACCAAGGGACTAGCGGTTGAAAACAATGAGCAGTTCTTC. Full variable domain (outside the CDR3, taken from reference TRBV2 and TRBJ2-1): EPEVTQTPSHQVTQMGQEVILRCVPISNHLYFYWYRQILGQKVEFLVSFYNNEISEKSEIFDDQFSVERPDGSNFTLKIRSTKLEDSAMYFCATKGLAVENNEQFFGPGTRLTVL.

This chain connects TRBV15 to TRBJ1-3; 9 nucleotides match TRBD1. The CDR3 is 17 residues long. With V trimmed by 5 bases and J by 4 bases, 12 bases remained unmatched. The germline V gene has CDR1 LNHNV and CDR2 YYDKDF (reference sequence). CDR3 sequence reads: CATSPLVGTGFGNTIYF. The CDR3 nucleotides are TGTGCCACCAGCCCCCTAGTTGGGACAGGGTTCGGAAACACCATATATTTT. Drawing the rest from reference TRBV15 and TRBJ1-3, the complete variable domain is DAMVIQNPRYQVTQFGKPVTLSCSQTLNHNVMYWYQQKSSQAPKLLFHYYDKDFNNEADTPDNFQSRRPNTSFCFLDIRSPGLGDTAMYLCATSPLVGTGFGNTIYFGEGSWLTVV.

This clone was seen a handful of times. The rearrangement uses TRBV19 and TRBJ1-5, with D perhaps TRBD1 (6 bases). Germline values: CDR1 LNHDA, CDR2 SQIVND (reference sequence). With 6 bases removed from V and 7 bases from J, the gap between germline ends came to 19 bases. The CDR3 is made up of 15 amino acids. Here the CDR3 reads CASSPMTGQGQPQHF. The CDR3 bases are TGTGCCAGTAGCCCAATGACAGGTCAGGGGCAGCCCCAGCATTTT.

V and J are TRBV28 and TRBJ1-5; 7 positions match TRBD1. V dropped 8 bases and J dropped 0; count of bases not matched to a gene: 7. The CDR3 consists of 15 residues. Germline CDR1 MDHEN, CDR2 SYDVKM. The DNA for the CDR3 is TGTGCCAGCCGAAAGGGGACAGATAGCAATCAGCCCCAGCATTTT. It translates to CASRKGTDSNQPQHF.

The rearrangement uses TRBV7-9 and TRBJ1-1; 12 nucleotides agree with TRBD1. Unmatched junction bases numbered 11, after V lost 2 bases and J lost 4 bases. From germline, CDR1 is SEHNR and CDR2 FQNEAQ (reference sequence). This CDR3 contains 18 residues. DNA for the CDR3: TGTGCCAGCAGCTTAACCCCGGGACAGGGGGCTTTGGTCACTGAAGCTTTCTTT. Residues: CASSLTPGQGALVTEAFF.

This rearrangement joins TRBV28 to TRBJ2-7; TRBD1 agrees at 8 bases. The ends lost 6 bases at V and 1 base at J; junction bases unmatched: 8. CDR1 and CDR2 from the germline V gene are MDHEN and SYDVKM. This CDR3 spans 15 amino acids. CDR3 loop: CASSGTGPLSYEQYV. CDR3 DNA sequence: TGTGCCAGCAGCGGGACAGGCCCTCTATCCTACGAGCAGTACGTC.

J is TRBJ2-3 and V is TRBV2; 11 bases agree with TRBD2. Germline V CDR1 and CDR2: SNHLY, FYNNEI. The CDR3 runs 15 residues. J gave up 4 bases and V 3 bases, and 3 bases lay outside the gene matches. The CDR3 spells CASSDSGRASDTQYF. The DNA for the CDR3 is TGTGCCAGCAGTGATAGCGGGAGGGCGTCAGATACGCAGTATTTT.

A note on this clone: One end of the junction varies from germline; a read error may be responsible. The rearrangement links TRBV13 to TRBJ2-5; 10 positions match TRBD2. Germline lookup yields CDR1 PRHDT and CDR2 FYEKMQ (reference sequence). CDR3 length: 13 residues. The chain's CDR3 is CASSLAGGETQYF. CDR3 bases: TGTGCCAGCAGTTTAGCGGGAGGCGAGACCCAGTACTTC.

The chain employs TRBV6-1 and TRBJ2-3, with 7 nucleotides matching TRBD2. With 7 bases clipped from V and 9 bases from J, the junction kept 16 bases outside the gene matches. CDR3 size: 15 residues. Germline-derived CDR1 and CDR2 are MNHNS and SASEGT. The CDR3, as DNA: TGTGCCAGCAAAGAACTAGCGCCAACCCAAGGGACGCAGTATTTT. This codes for CASKELAPTQGTQYF.

The chain uses TRBV28 and TRBJ2-3; 11 bases align to TRBD1. This CDR3 comprises 15 residues. Germline trimming cut 7 bases from V and 2 bases from J; bases unmatched to any gene: 5. Germline assignment: CDR1 MDHEN and CDR2 SYDVKM. The CDR3 here is CASNGDRGNTDTQYF. CDR3 coding DNA: TGTGCCAGCAACGGGGACAGGGGGAACACAGATACGCAGTATTTT.

This clone showed up just once. This chain connects TRBV5-1 to TRBJ2-7; 10 bases match TRBD2. CDR1 and CDR2 from the germline V gene are SGHRS and YFSETQ. The junction had 10 bases not matched to a gene; V was cut back by 4 bases and J by 0 bases. This CDR3 has 17 amino acids. The CDR3 region is CASSLGLTSGVSYEQYF. CDR3 bases: TGCGCCAGCAGCCTGGGACTCACTAGCGGGGTCTCCTACGAGCAGTACTTC. The full variable domain, rest sourced from reference TRBV5-1 and TRBJ2-7, is KAGVTQTPRYLIKTRGQQVTLSCSPISGHRSVSWYQQTPGQGLQFLFEYFSETQRNKGNFPGRFSGRQFSNSRSEMNVSTLELGDSALYLCASSLGLTSGVSYEQYFGPGTRLTVT.

This clone showed up just a few times. The genes are TRBV6-1 and TRBJ1-1, with 10 bases lining up with TRBD1. The CDR3 is 15 residues long. CDR1 and CDR2 from the germline V gene are MNHNS and SASEGT. V shed 6 bases, J shed 3 bases, and the junction held 7 bases outside the gene matches. The CDR3 loop reads CASRGRDRGYTEAFF. For the CDR3, the DNA is TGTGCCAGCAGGGGTCGGGACAGGGGATACACTGAAGCTTTCTTT.

The V call is TRBV28, the J call TRBJ2-1; D is perhaps TRBD1 (6 bases). This CDR3 is built from 14 residues. CDR1 is MDHEN and CDR2 is SYDVKM in the germline V gene. Trimming cost V 5 bases and J 3 bases, with 11 bases left between them. The CDR3 sequence is CASSGQPNYNEQFF. The DNA of the CDR3 is TGTGCCAGCAGTGGACAGCCCAACTACAATGAGCAGTTCTTC.

The chain has TRBV5-4 and TRBJ2-5, with 8 positions matching TRBD2. From germline, CDR1 is SGHNT and CDR2 YYREEE (reference sequence). V lost 1 base to trimming and J lost 2 bases; unmatched junction nucleotides: 7. CDR3 length equals 16 residues. Here the CDR3 reads CASSLLTGGLQETQYF. CDR3 nucleotides: TGTGCCAGCAGCTTGTTAACGGGAGGGCTACAAGAGACCCAGTACTTC.

Concerning this clone itself: The conserved final phenylalanine or tryptophan is absent from the CDR3, which likely points to a read error. This rearrangement joins TRBV19 to TRBJ2-2, with a tentative D call TRBD1 (6 bases). V lost 8 bases, J lost 2 bases, and 9 bases lay in between. This CDR3 is 13 amino acids long. The germline V gene encodes CDR1 LNHDA and CDR2 SQIVND (reference sequence). In DNA form, the CDR3 reads TGTGCCAGTGGGGACACAAACACCGGGGAGCTGTTTTCT. Translation: CASGDTNTGELFS.

The rearrangement joins TRBV6-6 to TRBJ2-4; 12 bases are a match to TRBD2. The CDR3 runs 16 residues. The V gene's germline CDR1 is MNHNY and CDR2 SVGAGI (reference sequence). J gave up 9 bases and V 0 bases, and 6 bases lay outside the gene matches. In nucleotides, the CDR3 is TGTGCCAGCAGTTACTCGACTAGCGGGAGTCCGGGCATTCAGTACTTC. Its protein is CASSYSTSGSPGIQYF.

The V and J genes are TRBV5-1 and TRBJ2-7, with 10 bases aligning to TRBD2. Trimming removed 3 bases from V and 4 bases from J; junction bases left unmatched: 4. The CDR3 runs 14 residues. Looked up from germline, CDR1 is SGHRS and CDR2 is YFSETQ. The CDR3 sequence is CASSWGTSDYEQYF. Written as DNA, the CDR3 is TGCGCCAGCAGCTGGGGGACTAGCGATTACGAGCAGTACTTC.

V usage is TRBV28 and J usage is TRBJ1-2; D gene ambiguous. The CDR3 sequence is 13 residues long. Germline assignment: CDR1 MDHEN and CDR2 SYDVKM. V was trimmed by 3 bases and J by 3 bases, leaving 8 bases between them. The CDR3 here is CASSLRRDYGYTF. CDR3 sequence (DNA): TGTGCCAGCAGTTTGAGGCGAGACTATGGCTACACCTTC.

The gene calls are TRBV30 and TRBJ2-3; 8 nucleotides line up with TRBD2. CDR1 is GTSNPN, CDR2 SVGIG, per germline (reference sequence). CDR3 length: 14 residues. The ends lost 3 bases at V and 7 bases at J; junction bases unmatched: 9. The CDR3 DNA follows: TGTGCCTGGAGAGTCATTAGCGGGATACATACGCAGTATTTT. Translated, it gives CAWRVISGIHTQYF.

V is TRBV9 and J is TRBJ1-1; TRBD1 matches at 9 bases. From germline, CDR1 is SGDLS and CDR2 YYNGEE. There are 17 residues in the CDR3. V lost 0 bases to trimming and J lost 3 bases; unmatched junction nucleotides: 9. The CDR3 loop is CASSVGFVRTGDTEAFF. The CDR3 coding sequence is TGTGCCAGCAGCGTAGGGTTCGTAAGGACAGGGGACACTGAAGCTTTCTTT.

CDR3 coding DNA: TGCGCCAGCAAGGCCCAGGGGGCTTCTGAAAAACTGTTTTTT. Translation gives CASKAQGASEKLFF. The chain couples TRBV5-1 to TRBJ1-4; 8 nucleotides agree with TRBD1. The ends lost 6 bases at V and 7 bases at J; junction bases unmatched: 8. CDR3 length: 14 residues. Germline V gene data show CDR1 as SGHRS and CDR2 as YFSETQ.

V gene TRBV18 combines with J gene TRBJ2-7; D might be TRBD1 (5 bases). This CDR3 region has 16 residues. With 1 base removed from V and 4 bases from J, the gap between germline ends came to 17 bases. CDR1 KGHSH and CDR2 LQKENI come from the germline V gene. The CDR3 reads CASSPRGQGFNYEQYF. The CDR3 DNA reads TGTGCCAGCTCACCACGAGGTCAGGGTTTCAATTACGAGCAGTACTTC.

The chain is built from TRBV28 and TRBJ2-1, with TRBD2 matching over 9 bases. The CDR3 loop spans 16 amino acids. Germline V lookup: CDR1 MDHEN, CDR2 SYDVKM. V dropped 6 bases and J dropped 4; count of bases not matched to a gene: 10. This chain's CDR3 is CASSPTSGRSYNEQFF. The CDR3 nucleotides read TGTGCCAGCAGCCCTACCAGCGGGAGGTCATACAATGAGCAGTTCTTC.

This chain connects TRBV5-4 to TRBJ2-3; 7 bases line up with TRBD1. Per germline, CDR1 SGHNT and CDR2 YYREEE (reference sequence). CDR3 size: 16 residues. The V gene end was trimmed by 3 bases and the J gene end by 5 bases; junction bases not matched to a gene: 12. The CDR3 is CASSSRQGRPGDTQYF. CDR3 in DNA: TGTGCCAGCAGCTCCAGACAGGGACGACCCGGAGATACGCAGTATTTT.

This clone was detected only once. The chain employs TRBV7-9 and TRBJ2-3; TRBD2 agrees at 9 bases. V lost 3 bases to trimming and J lost 0 bases; unmatched junction nucleotides: 4. Germline V gene sequence: CDR1 SEHNR, CDR2 FQNEAQ (reference sequence). There are 16 residues in the CDR3. The CDR3 region has the DNA TGTGCCAGCAGCTTGGCACTAGCGGGTAGCACAGATACGCAGTATTTT. It translates to CASSLALAGSTDTQYF.

By its share, this clone is medium-sized. The rearrangement links TRBV6-1 to TRBJ1-2, with D maybe TRBD1 (5 bases). The CDR3 has 14 amino acids. V was shortened by 1 base and J by 6 bases, with 12 bases between the two germline ends. Germline CDR1 MNHNS, CDR2 SASEGT. The CDR3 protein is CASSEVGGRDGYTF. Here the CDR3 DNA reads TGTGCCAGCAGTGAAGTTGGGGGGAGGGATGGCTACACCTTC.

The rearrangement uses TRBV7-2 and TRBJ1-2, with D unclear. The CDR3 has 14 residues. The ends were cut back, 7 bases at V and 3 bases at J, with 15 bases in the middle. The V gene's germline CDR1 is SGHTA and CDR2 FQGNSA. CDR3 nucleotide sequence: TGTGCCAGCACCCGTCCCGGGGTTGACTATGGCTACACCTTC. Translated: CASTRPGVDYGYTF.

This clone was observed a few times. The rearrangement links TRBV28 to TRBJ2-7; TRBD1 aligns across 8 bases. Germline lookup yields CDR1 MDHEN and CDR2 SYDVKM. CDR3 length: 15 amino acids. The V and J ends lost 1 base and 7 bases, in that order; junction bases with no gene match: 9. The CDR3 spells CASSLSGQGAQEQYF. For the CDR3, the DNA is TGTGCCAGCAGTTTATCTGGGCAGGGGGCTCAAGAGCAGTACTTC.

The rearrangement joins TRBV7-9 to TRBJ2-2; 8 bases line up with TRBD1. Looked up from germline, CDR1 is SEHNR and CDR2 is FQNEAQ (reference sequence). V lost 4 bases to trimming and J lost 6 bases; unmatched junction nucleotides: 4. This CDR3 region has 14 residues. The CDR3: CASSSDRAAGELFF. The CDR3 nucleotides are TGTGCCAGCAGCTCGGACAGGGCGGCCGGGGAGCTGTTTTTT.

The chain is built from TRBV19 and TRBJ1-1; 8 bases map to TRBD1. The CDR3 consists of 15 residues. Losses at the gene ends were 5 bases for V and 0 bases for J; bases not matched to a gene: 5. Germline V gene sequence: CDR1 LNHDA, CDR2 SQIVND (reference sequence). The CDR3 protein is CASSSGGWVNTEAFF. In DNA form, the CDR3 reads TGTGCCAGTAGTTCAGGGGGCTGGGTGAACACTGAAGCTTTCTTT.

CDR3 protein: CASSTDRLAGEQFF. DNA of the CDR3: TGTGCCAGCAGTACCGATCGACTAGCGGGGGAGCAGTTCTTC. The chain joins TRBV27 to TRBJ2-1; 11 bases line up with TRBD2. This CDR3 comprises 14 residues. Trimming removed 5 bases from V and 10 bases from J; junction bases left unmatched: 7. The germline V gene has CDR1 MNHEY and CDR2 SMNVEV (reference sequence).